This is a list of T cell receptor beta chains from one sample in a study of OX40 agonist ivuxolimab in advanced cancers. Method: immunoSEQ multiplex PCR; TCRdb's copy keeps in-frame clones and lacks some. The sample lists around 80,000 clones; approximately 83% were seen once. The source was CD4+ or CD8+ T cells sorted from blood, collected in a trial of the OX40 agonist ivuxolimab. Every receptor here comes from an adult with an advanced solid tumor such as melanoma, head and neck, liver or kidney cancer. Both conserved end residues are part of each CDR3. The D gene is left open where the match is weak. Size values are once, few and many counts, or a class for expanded clones, and some rows have none.

-	TRBJ1-1	once	TRBV5-5	CASSFGGAAEAFF	TGTGCCAGCAGCTTTGGGGGCGCGGCTGAAGCTTTCTTT
-	TRBJ2-7	-	TRBV6-5	CASSWDPSSYEQYF	TGTGCCAGCAGTTGGGATCCGAGCTCCTACGAGCAGTACTTC
-	TRBJ2-7	-	TRBV5-4	CASSLDRTFSYEQYF	TGTGCCAGCAGCTTGGACAGGACTTTCTCCTACGAGCAGTACTTC
-	TRBJ2-2	-	TRBV7-9	CASSTSGRSYTGELFF	TGTGCCAGCAGCACCTCAGGGAGATCCTACACCGGGGAGCTGTTTTTT
-	TRBJ2-1	once	TRBV5-4	CASSLDGGSSYNEQFF	TGTGCCAGCAGCTTGGATGGGGGGAGCTCCTACAATGAGCAGTTCTTC
-	TRBJ2-3	-	TRBV5-1	CASSTGRGRDTQYF	TGCGCCAGCAGCACGGGCCGTGGCAGAGATACGCAGTATTTT
-	TRBJ1-2	-	TRBV19	CASSINRNYGYTF	TGTGCCAGTAGTATCAACAGAAACTATGGCTACACCTTC
TRBD1	TRBJ1-1	-	TRBV19	CASSILTGEAFF	TGTGCCAGTAGTATACTGACAGGGGAAGCTTTCTTT
-	TRBJ2-3	-	TRBV7-2	CASSSGLDTQYF	TGTGCCAGCAGCTCGGGACTAGATACGCAGTATTTT
TRBD1	TRBJ2-7	-	TRBV6-6	CASSVDRGSGEQYF	TGTGCCAGCAGTGTAGACAGGGGCTCAGGTGAGCAGTACTTC
-	TRBJ2-5	-	TRBV4-2	CASSQVGSGKTQYF	TGTGCCAGCAGCCAAGTCGGGAGCGGAAAGACCCAGTACTTC
-	TRBJ2-7	-	TRBV2	CASRAGEQYF	TGTGCCAGCAGGGCCGGGGAGCAGTACTTC
TRBD2	TRBJ2-3	-	TRBV2	CASSGGSGRAGDTQYF	TGTGCCAGCAGTGGTGGTAGCGGGAGGGCGGGAGATACGCAGTATTTT
-	TRBJ1-3	-	TRBV18	CASSPPNGNTIYF	TGTGCCAGCTCACCCCCCAATGGAAACACCATATATTTT
TRBD1	TRBJ1-1	once	TRBV2	CASRITGGTEAFF	TGTGCCAGCAGAATAACAGGGGGCACTGAAGCTTTCTTT
-	TRBJ1-2	-	TRBV7-2	CASSSHAQDYGYTF	TGTGCCAGCAGCTCCCACGCACAGGACTATGGCTACACCTTC
TRBD1	TRBJ2-7	-	TRBV14	CASSQLTGRSYEQYF	TGTGCCAGCAGCCAGCTGACAGGGCGCTCCTACGAGCAGTACTTC
TRBD2	TRBJ2-3	few	TRBV5-4	CASSFQRERGTDTQYF	TGTGCCAGCAGCTTCCAGCGGGAGCGGGGTACAGATACGCAGTATTTT
-	TRBJ1-3	-	TRBV5-4	CASTLDGNTIYF	TGTGCCAGCACGCTAGATGGAAACACCATATATTTT
-	TRBJ1-6	few	TRBV2	CASRRTGNLNSPLHF	TGTGCCAGCAGAAGAACGGGCAACCTTAATTCACCCCTCCACTTT
-	TRBJ1-6	-	TRBV5-5	CASSPQTGQLYNSPLHF	TGTGCCAGCAGCCCGCAAACCGGACAGCTCTATAATTCACCCCTCCACTTT
-	TRBJ2-7	-	TRBV15	CATSRDSRNQLYEQYF	TGTGCCACCAGCAGAGATAGTCGGAATCAACTCTACGAGCAGTACTTC
TRBD2	TRBJ2-1	-	TRBV14	CASSQVGGSSYNEQFF	TGTGCCAGCAGCCAAGTGGGGGGGAGCTCCTACAATGAGCAGTTCTTC
-	TRBJ2-2	-	TRBV19	CASSRGTEVNTGELFF	TGTGCCAGTAGTCGTGGGACGGAGGTGAACACCGGGGAGCTGTTTTTT
-	TRBJ1-5	-	TRBV2	CASSEATGMGNQPQHF	TGTGCCAGCAGTGAAGCTACAGGTATGGGAAATCAGCCCCAGCATTTT
-	TRBJ2-2	-	TRBV5-5	CASSLRAFGGELFF	TGTGCCAGCAGCCTTAGGGCATTCGGCGGGGAGCTGTTTTTT
-	TRBJ2-2	-	TRBV7-9	CASSTLGDTGELFF	TGTGCCAGCAGCACACTAGGGGACACCGGGGAGCTGTTTTTT
-	TRBJ2-7	-	TRBV6-1	CASSDVYEQYF	TGTGCCAGCAGTGATGTCTACGAGCAGTACTTC
TRBD2	TRBJ2-1	-	TRBV7-9	CASSLALAGEDEQFF	TGTGCCAGCAGCTTAGCACTAGCGGGAGAGGATGAGCAGTTCTTC
-	TRBJ2-1	-	TRBV12-5	CASAQGPYNEQFF	TGTGCTAGCGCCCAGGGGCCCTACAATGAGCAGTTCTTC